This entry concerns a single T cell receptor (beta chain). Its antigen target is currently unknown. Base quality data are lacking; no much larger clone is found one base away. The entry originates in a study of shared clonotypes between healthy human individuals (dated by TCRdb to 2018 to 2020). About the full investigation: The cohort included three men and two women between 18 and 49 years of age. For each donor, CD4 naive and CD4 memory were each given three plates, CD8 naive was given two plates, and CD8 memory was given one plate. The study deeply sequenced blood TCR repertoires of five healthy adults to estimate repertoire size and the extent of clonotype sharing between individuals. To increase sequencing depth and limit assay-specific biases, TCR repertoire library preparation and sequencing were carried out by different laboratories using diverse techniques. Leukapheresis yielded between about 0.85 and 9.5 billion PBMCs per donor. What the authors observed across the whole study: Because the study included only a small number of donors, the genetic and exposure-history diversity represented was limited. Estimated clonotype richness was generally larger for naive than for memory subsets. Based on pairwise subsampling, the degree of clonotype sharing among donors was expected to be affected by sequencing depth. Sharing across several donors was observed for about 5% of naive CD4, 3.5% of naive CD8, 2% to 2.5% of memory CD4, and roughly 0.4% of memory CD8 clonotypes. Clonotypes shared by all four sorted-subset donors showed higher generation probabilities than non-shared clonotypes. Sampling was limited to blood, and TCR repertoires in tissue likely differ from TCR repertoires in blood. Incomplete sequencing was indicated by rarefaction of sorted-subset datasets, despite the large sequencing depth.

From a lookup of the germline V gene, CDR1 and CDR2 are WSHSY and SAAADI. From cysteine to phenylalanine, the CDR3 is 12 amino acids long. The DNA shown is the 36-base CDR3, in frame from base 1. Deletion took 6 bases off V and 5 bases off J, with a span of 10 bases between the germline ends. The donors were healthy, HIV-negative adults with no recently reported acute infections or vaccinations. Every donor was a Caucasian adult residing in Nashville, Tennessee, USA. Magnetic negative selection was used to enrich CD4+ T cells, after which naive cells were positively selected on CD45RA and the negative fraction became the memory subset. Blood was collected by leukapheresis, and PBMCs were isolated by Ficoll-Histopaque density gradient centrifugation and then cryopreserved in liquid nitrogen vapor phase. Purity and quantity of every magnetically sorted T cell population were checked by analytical flow cytometry. Genomic DNA was isolated from every sorted fraction and measured by UV absorbance on a Nanodrop 2000c.

Using the deep immunoSEQ assay, TCR CDR3 regions were amplified from genomic DNA by multiplex PCR. Extracted genomic DNA from each cell subset was spread evenly across all wells of several immunoSEQ 96-well plates, with each plate serving as a replicate. For sorted subsets, around 0.2 ug genomic DNA, equal to about 30,000 T cell genomes, was loaded into each replicate PCR. Purified libraries were measured with a Qubit 3.0 fluorometer, size-checked on a Bioanalyzer 2100, and measured again with the KAPA Library Quantification kit. Every immunoSEQ 96-well plate was sequenced on a dedicated single-read 150-cycle Illumina NextSeq 550 flow cell. As for the original processing: Because only junctional sequences without quality scores were contained in the immunoSEQ output, filtering matching that applied to full-length reads could not be performed. To assign V/J genes and CDR3, sequences were annotated using PyIR, a Python wrapper for IgBLAST v1.9, with IMGT germline references. Reads were removed for weak V/J assignments (E-value above 1e-6), missing CDR3, stop codons, out-of-frame junctions, or ambiguous translated residues. V3J clonotypes were defined as sequences sharing an identical inferred V gene, J gene, and CDR3 amino acid sequence. To compute the percentage overlap between repertoires, the number of shared unique clonotypes was divided by the size of the smaller repertoire. Repertoire richness was assessed with RTK rarefaction, the Chao1 estimator, and Recon v2.1 estimates of unobserved clonotypes. Generation probabilities were computed with OLGA for all TCRbeta clonotypes obtained by the gDNA method from a handful of donors. TCRdb limited this immuneACCESS table to in-frame rearrangements with V and J called. A share of clones is missing; checked studies link under half to unresolved V genes, and the rest is unexplained. Clone size and V and J calls were adopted from that table, with D and trimming inferred from the DNA. The sample data list about 1.5 million clones, and 95% to 99% of these were observed just once. Approximately 0.44% of the sample belongs to the ten largest clones.

The sequence was obtained from a man younger than 45 in good health. Here the chain combines TRBV10-2 and TRBJ2-5; the D match is possibly TRBD1 or TRBD2, with 6 bases aligned in each. The sequenced sample was naive CD4+ T cells sorted from blood. This specimen's cell subset or site label, per the study, means: CD45RA+ positively selected. The DNA reads TGCGCCAGCAGGACAGGAGGGGAGACCCAGTACTTC. Translated, this gives CASRTGGETQYF.